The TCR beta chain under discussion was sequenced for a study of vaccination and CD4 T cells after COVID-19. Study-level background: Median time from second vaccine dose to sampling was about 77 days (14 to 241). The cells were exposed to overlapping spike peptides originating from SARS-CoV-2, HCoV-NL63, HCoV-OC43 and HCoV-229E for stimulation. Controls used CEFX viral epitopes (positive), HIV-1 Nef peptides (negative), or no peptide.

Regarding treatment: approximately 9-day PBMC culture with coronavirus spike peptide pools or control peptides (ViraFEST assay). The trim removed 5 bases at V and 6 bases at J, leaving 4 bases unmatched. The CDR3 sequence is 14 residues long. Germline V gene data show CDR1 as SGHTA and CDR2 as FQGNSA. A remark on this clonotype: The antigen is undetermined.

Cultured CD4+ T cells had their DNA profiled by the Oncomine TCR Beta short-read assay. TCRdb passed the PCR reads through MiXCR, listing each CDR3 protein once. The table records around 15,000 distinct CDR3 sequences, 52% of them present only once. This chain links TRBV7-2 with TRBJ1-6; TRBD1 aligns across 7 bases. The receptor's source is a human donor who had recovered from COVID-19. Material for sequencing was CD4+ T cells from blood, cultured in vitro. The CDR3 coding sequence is TGTGCCAGCAGCAGACAGGGCCCTAATTCACCCCTCCACTTT. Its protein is CASSRQGPNSPLHF.